The 3 T cell receptor beta chains listed next were all sequenced from one sample in a study of T cell responses to AZD1222 COVID-19 vaccine. Generated by immunoSEQ multiplex PCR, the TCRdb table keeps only in-frame clones and is missing some. The sample lists some 94,000 clones; approximately 92% were seen once. Sequencing used peripheral blood, obtained on day 0 of AZD1222 vaccination. The receptor set was obtained from an adult in good health.

This chain joins TRBV7-8 and TRBJ2-7, with a weak D call TRBD1 (6 bases). The CDR3 contains 13 residues. Germline lookup yields CDR1 SGHVS and CDR2 FQNEAQ. V lost 1 base to trimming and J lost 5 bases, with 9 bases between them. The CDR3 region is CASSLDRADEQYF. In nucleotides, the CDR3 is TGTGCCAGCAGCTTAGACAGGGCGGACGAGCAGTACTTC.

This clone occurred once. The chain has TRBV4-1 and TRBJ1-5; D remains ambiguous. From germline, CDR1 is MGHRA and CDR2 YSYEKL. Trimming took off 1 base at V and 2 bases at J, with 9 bases between the two ends. The CDR3 is 15 residues long. CDR3 nucleotides: TGCGCCAGCAGCCAAGGGAGTTGGGGCAATCAGCCCCAGCATTTT. Protein: CASSQGSWGNQPQHF.

V is TRBV19 and J is TRBJ2-7; D might be TRBD1 (6 bases). There are 14 residues in the CDR3. V dropped 5 bases and J dropped 3 bases, with 14 bases sitting between them. Germline CDR1 LNHDA, CDR2 SQIVND (reference sequence). This chain's CDR3 is CASSEHDRRYEQYF. CDR3 nucleotide sequence: TGTGCCAGTAGTGAACACGACAGGCGCTACGAGCAGTACTTC.